This TCR beta chain derives from a study of CXCR3-negative and CXCR3-positive naive CD8 T cells. The study's findings and limits: With respect to TRBV-TRBJ usage, naive CXCR3-negative and CXCR3-positive cells were similar; memory differed.

Through 5' RACE with UMI labels, the TRB cDNA libraries were prepared. TCRdb re-called the 5' RACE reads; one entry per CDR3 protein, DNA not given. Its clone listing holds under 65,000 distinct CDR3 sequences. On this clonotype: The antigen remains unidentified.

CDR1 is SEHNR and CDR2 is FQNEAQ in the germline V gene (reference sequence). The CDR3 loop spans 17 amino acids. The sequencing input was memory CD8+ T cells from blood. The clonotype comes from a human donor in good health. Some clones in this sample may be carry-over from other donors' samples. The chain employs TRBV7-9 and TRBJ1-3; TCRdb's assignment of TRBD1 cannot be checked, as there is no DNA. The CDR3 loop reads CASSPRDGGTPGNTIYF.